The sequence of this TCR beta chain was determined in a study of T-cell memory formation after mild COVID-19. This clonotype is deemed medium-sized. Its antigen remains unknown. TCRdb redid the calling of the 5' RACE reads with MiXCR, one entry per CDR3 protein. The table has about 82,000 distinct CDR3 sequences, about 13% seen once. Points from the study as a whole: In pre-infection memory, a portion of responding clones appeared, which suggested that cross-reactive memory joined.

V lost 5 bases, J lost 6 bases, and 20 bases lay in between. CDR3 size: 16 residues. Germline V gene sequence: CDR1 SEHNR, CDR2 FQNEAQ (reference sequence). This rearrangement joins TRBV7-9 to TRBJ2-1; D may match TRBD1 or TRBD2 (6 bases each). The receptor was derived from an adult woman who had mild COVID-19 (a few samples of this study predate the infection). Cell type and time point are not known. Material: PBMCs or a T cell subset sorted from them (not recorded which). DNA of the CDR3: TGTGCCAGCAGCCCAAGTTGGCAGGGGCGGGGCAATGAGCAGTTCTTC. Translating gives CASSPSWQGRGNEQFF.